The clone carrying this T cell receptor (beta chain) turned up a few times. This CDR3 contains 14 residues. From germline, CDR1 is MDHEN and CDR2 SYDVKM. V lost 4 bases and J lost 4, with 13 bases in between. The data stem from a study of technical replicates of blood from a handful of donors. The protocol was immunoSEQ multiplex PCR, while the TCRdb copy is restricted to in-frame clones and leaves out a portion. The data show 9,500 to 15,000 clones, 60% to 80% seen once. This TCR was sampled from a human donor in good health. V gene TRBV28 combines with J gene TRBJ1-2; D remains unclear. Input material: PBMCs. The CDR3 DNA follows: TGTGCCAGCAGTTCCGAGGGCGCGATCTATGGCTACACCTTC. Its protein is CASSSEGAIYGYTF.